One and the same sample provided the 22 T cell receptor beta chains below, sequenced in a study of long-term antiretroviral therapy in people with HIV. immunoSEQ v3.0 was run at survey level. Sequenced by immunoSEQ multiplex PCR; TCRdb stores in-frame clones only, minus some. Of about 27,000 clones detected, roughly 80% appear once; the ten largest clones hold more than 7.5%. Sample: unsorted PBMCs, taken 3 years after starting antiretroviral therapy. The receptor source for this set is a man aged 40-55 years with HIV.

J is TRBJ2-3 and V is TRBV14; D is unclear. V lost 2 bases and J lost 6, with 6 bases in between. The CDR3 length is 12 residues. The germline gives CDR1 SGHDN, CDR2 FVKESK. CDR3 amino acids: CASSQLRDTQYF. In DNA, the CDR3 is TGTGCCAGCAGCCAACTAAGGGATACGCAGTATTTT.

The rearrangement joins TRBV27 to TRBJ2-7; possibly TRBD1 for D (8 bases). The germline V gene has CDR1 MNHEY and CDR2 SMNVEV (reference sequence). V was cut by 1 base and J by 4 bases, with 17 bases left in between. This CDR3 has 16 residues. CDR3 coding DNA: TGTGCCAGCAGTTTATTCTACAGGGGGGGTTTGTACGAGCAGTACTTC. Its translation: CASSLFYRGGLYEQYF.

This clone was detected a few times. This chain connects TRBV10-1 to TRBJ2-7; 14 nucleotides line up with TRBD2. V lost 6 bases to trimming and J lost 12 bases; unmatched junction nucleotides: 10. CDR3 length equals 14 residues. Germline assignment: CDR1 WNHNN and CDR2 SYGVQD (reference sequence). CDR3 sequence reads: CASSSGLAGGPGYF. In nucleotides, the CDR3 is TGCGCCAGCAGCTCCGGACTAGCGGGGGGTCCTGGGTACTTC.

CDR3 residues: CASSSRDRDYYGYTF. For the CDR3, the DNA is TGTGCCAGCAGCTCCCGGGACAGGGACTATTATGGCTACACCTTC. This chain uses TRBV7-2 with TRBJ1-2, with 9 bases lining up with TRBD1. The J segment lost 5 bases and the V segment lost 4 bases, leaving 8 bases of the junction unmatched. The length of the CDR3 is 15 residues. Germline V gene sequence: CDR1 SGHTA, CDR2 FQGNSA.

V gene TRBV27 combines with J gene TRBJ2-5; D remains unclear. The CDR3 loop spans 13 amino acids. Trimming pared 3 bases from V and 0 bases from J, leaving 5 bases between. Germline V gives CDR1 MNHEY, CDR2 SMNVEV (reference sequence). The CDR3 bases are TGTGCCAGCAGTTTCCAACACCAAGAGACCCAGTACTTC. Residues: CASSFQHQETQYF.

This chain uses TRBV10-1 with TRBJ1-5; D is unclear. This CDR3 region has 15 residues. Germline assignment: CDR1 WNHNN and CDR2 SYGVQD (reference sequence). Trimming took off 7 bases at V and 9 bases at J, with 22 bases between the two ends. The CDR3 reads CASNLDGSSIGPQHF. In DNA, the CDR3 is TGCGCCAGCAACCTGGACGGCAGTTCGATCGGGCCCCAGCATTTT.

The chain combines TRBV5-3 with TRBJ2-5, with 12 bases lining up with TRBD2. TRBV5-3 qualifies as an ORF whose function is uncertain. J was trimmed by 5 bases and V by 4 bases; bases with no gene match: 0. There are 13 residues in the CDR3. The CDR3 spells CARSGLAGETQYF. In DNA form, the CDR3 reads TGTGCCAGAAGCGGACTAGCGGGGGAGACCCAGTACTTC.

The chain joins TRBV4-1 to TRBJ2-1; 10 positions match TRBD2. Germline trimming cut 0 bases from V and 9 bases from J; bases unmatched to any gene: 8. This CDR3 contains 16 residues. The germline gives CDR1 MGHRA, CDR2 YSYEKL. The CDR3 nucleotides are TGCGCCAGCAGCCAAGATAGGCTAGCGGGAGTGAGTGAGCAGTTCTTC. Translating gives CASSQDRLAGVSEQFF.

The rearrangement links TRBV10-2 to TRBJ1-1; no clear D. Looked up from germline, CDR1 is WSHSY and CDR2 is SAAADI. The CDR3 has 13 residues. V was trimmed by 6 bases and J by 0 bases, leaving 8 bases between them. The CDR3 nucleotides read TGCGCCAGCAGGACCATCTTGAACACTGAAGCTTTCTTT. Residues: CASRTILNTEAFF.

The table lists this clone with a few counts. This chain's CDR3 is CASSPSGTSNYGYTF. The CDR3, as DNA: TGTGCCAGCAGTCCCTCGGGAACCTCTAACTATGGCTACACCTTC. The chain is built from TRBV2 and TRBJ1-2; D uncertain. The CDR3 is made up of 15 amino acids. V was clipped by 5 bases and J by 0 bases, with 13 bases between them. Germline loops: CDR1 SNHLY, CDR2 FYNNEI.

This CDR3 reads CASTLSGGSNQPQHF. In nucleotides, the CDR3 is TGTGCCAGCACCCTCTCTGGGGGCAGTAATCAGCCCCAGCATTTT. The chain uses TRBV19 and TRBJ1-5, with a possible D match to TRBD1 (6 bases). The CDR3 is 15 residues long. The V end lost 9 bases, the J end lost 4 bases, and 19 bases lay between the germline ends. CDR1 LNHDA and CDR2 SQIVND come from the germline V gene (reference sequence).

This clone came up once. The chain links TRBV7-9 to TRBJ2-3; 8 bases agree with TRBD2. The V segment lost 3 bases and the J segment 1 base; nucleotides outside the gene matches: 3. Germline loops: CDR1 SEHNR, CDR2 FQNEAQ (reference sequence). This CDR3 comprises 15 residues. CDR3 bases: TGTGCCAGCAGCTTCGGACTAGCAGGCACAGATACGCAGTATTTT. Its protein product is CASSFGLAGTDTQYF.

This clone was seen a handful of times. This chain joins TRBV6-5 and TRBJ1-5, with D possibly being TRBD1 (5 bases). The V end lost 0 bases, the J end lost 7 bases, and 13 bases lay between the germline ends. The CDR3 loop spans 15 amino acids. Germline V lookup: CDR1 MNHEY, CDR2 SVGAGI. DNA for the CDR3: TGTGCCAGCAGTTACTCGAGCCAGGGAGGGCAGCCCCAGCATTTT. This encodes CASSYSSQGGQPQHF.

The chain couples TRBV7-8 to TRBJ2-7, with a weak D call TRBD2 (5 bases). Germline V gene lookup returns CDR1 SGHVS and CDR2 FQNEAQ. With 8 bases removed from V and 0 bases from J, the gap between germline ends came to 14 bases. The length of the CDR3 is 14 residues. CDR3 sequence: CASRNRESSYEQYF. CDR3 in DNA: TGTGCCAGCCGAAACCGGGAAAGCTCCTACGAGCAGTACTTC.

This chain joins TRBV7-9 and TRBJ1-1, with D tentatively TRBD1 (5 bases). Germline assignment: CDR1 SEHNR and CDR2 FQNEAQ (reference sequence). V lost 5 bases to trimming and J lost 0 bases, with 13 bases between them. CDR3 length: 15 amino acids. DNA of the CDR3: TGTGCCAGCAGCCAGTGGCAGGGCTTGAACACTGAAGCTTTCTTT. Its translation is CASSQWQGLNTEAFF.

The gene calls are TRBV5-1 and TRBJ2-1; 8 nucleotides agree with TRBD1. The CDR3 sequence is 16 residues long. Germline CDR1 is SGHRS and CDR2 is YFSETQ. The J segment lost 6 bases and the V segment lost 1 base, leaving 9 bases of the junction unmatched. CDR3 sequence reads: CASSLSRQGSFNEQFF. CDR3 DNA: TGCGCCAGCAGCTTGTCCCGACAGGGGAGCTTCAATGAGCAGTTCTTC.

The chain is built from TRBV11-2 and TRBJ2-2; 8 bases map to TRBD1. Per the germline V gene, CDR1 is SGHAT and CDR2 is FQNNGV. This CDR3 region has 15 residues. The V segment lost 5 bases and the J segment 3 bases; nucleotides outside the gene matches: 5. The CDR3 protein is CASSPGGAYTGELFF. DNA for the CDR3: TGTGCCAGCAGCCCAGGGGGCGCTTACACCGGGGAGCTGTTTTTT.

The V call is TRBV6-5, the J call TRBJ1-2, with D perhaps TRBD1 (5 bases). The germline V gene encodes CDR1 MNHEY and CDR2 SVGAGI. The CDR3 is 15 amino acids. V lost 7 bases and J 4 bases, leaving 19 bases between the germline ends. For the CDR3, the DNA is TGTGCCAGCACCCAGTATGAGGGGAGACCCTATGGCTACACCTTC. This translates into CASTQYEGRPYGYTF.

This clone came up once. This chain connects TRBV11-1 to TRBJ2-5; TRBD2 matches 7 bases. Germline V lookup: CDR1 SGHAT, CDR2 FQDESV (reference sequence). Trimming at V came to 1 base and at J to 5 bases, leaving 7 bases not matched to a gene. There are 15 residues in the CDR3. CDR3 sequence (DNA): TGTGCCAGCAGCTTAGAAGCGGGGCAAGGGGAGACCCAGTACTTC. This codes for CASSLEAGQGETQYF.

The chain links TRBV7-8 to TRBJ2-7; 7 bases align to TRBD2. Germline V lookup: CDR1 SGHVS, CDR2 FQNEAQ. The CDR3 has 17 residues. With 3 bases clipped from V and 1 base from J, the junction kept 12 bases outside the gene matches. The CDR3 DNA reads TGTGCCAGCAGCTTGGTTGCGGGGCTAGCGGTTTCCTACGAGCAGTACTTC. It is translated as CASSLVAGLAVSYEQYF.

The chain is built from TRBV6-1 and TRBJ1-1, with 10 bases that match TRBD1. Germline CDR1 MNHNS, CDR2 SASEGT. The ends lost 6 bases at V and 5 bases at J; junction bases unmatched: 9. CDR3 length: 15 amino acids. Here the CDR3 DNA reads TGTGCCAGCAGGTGGGACAGGGGATTAAGGACTGAAGCTTTCTTT. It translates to CASRWDRGLRTEAFF.

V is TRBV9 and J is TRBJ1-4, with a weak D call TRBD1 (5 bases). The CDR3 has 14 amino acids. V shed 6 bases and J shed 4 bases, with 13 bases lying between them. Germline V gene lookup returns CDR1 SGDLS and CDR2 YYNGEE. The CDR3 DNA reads TGTGCCAGCAACCCGGGACCGGGTAATGAAAAACTGTTTTTT. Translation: CASNPGPGNEKLFF. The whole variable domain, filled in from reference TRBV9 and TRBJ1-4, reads DSGVTQTPKHLITATGQRVTLRCSPRSGDLSVYWYQQSLDQGLQFLIQYYNGEERAKGNILERFSAQQFPDLHSELNLSSLELGDSALYFCASNPGPGNEKLFFGSGTQLSVL.